This TCR beta chain was sequenced in a study of cytomegalovirus exposure and HLA in healthy donors. Points from the study as a whole: On later analysis, the bulk of CMV-associated TCR beta chains appeared to be HLA-restricted.

The CDR3 runs 15 residues. Germline values: CDR1 SGHAT, CDR2 FQNNGV. J lost 2 bases, V lost 4 bases, and 6 bases had no gene match. Amplification used 60 Vbeta primers and 13 Jbeta primers. Sequencing used immunoSEQ multiplex PCR; TCRdb keeps in-frame clones, though not all of them. The sample yields over 45,000 clones, 81% seen once. As regards this clone: What it binds is not known.

This TCR was sampled from a boy aged 5-17 years in good health and CMV-seropositive. V and J are TRBV11-2 and TRBJ2-7, with 9 bases that match TRBD2. Sequencing input: PBMCs. As DNA, the CDR3 is TGTGCCAGCAGCTACCCCCTAGCGGGGACCTACGAGCAGTACTTC. It encodes CASSYPLAGTYEQYF.